These 32 T cell receptor beta chains were sequenced from one sample in a study of T cells in Graves' hyperthyroidism and ophthalmopathy. The TCR beta CDR3 regions underwent amplification using RNA transcripts as the source. HTBI primers were the set used in a first-round RT-PCR of the TCR CDR3. Each CDR3 protein is one row after TCRdb ran MiXCR on the multiplex PCR reads. The repertoire includes under 550,000 distinct CDR3 sequences, roughly 21% of them detected once, and around 50% sits in the top ten. The specimen sequenced was blood. The receptors were gathered from a man between 40 and 49 years old with Graves' ophthalmopathy.

The rearrangement uses TRBV12-3 or TRBV12-4 and TRBJ1-4; 9 positions match TRBD1. The CDR3 loop spans 18 amino acids. V shed 6 bases, J shed 4 bases, and the junction held 15 bases outside the gene matches. The CDR3 DNA reads as TGTGCCAGCAGCCCCGGGACAGGGCTTTTCGGGAGTAATGAAAAACTGTTTTTT. Translation: CASSPGTGLFGSNEKLFF.

This clonotype was observed a few times. This rearrangement joins TRBV6-1 to TRBJ1-4; 8 bases align to TRBD1. V gave up 8 bases and J gave up 8 bases; unmatched junction bases: 10. The germline CDR1 and CDR2 sequences are MNHNS and SASEGT. The CDR3 contains 14 residues. CDR3 region: CASGDRGPSEKLFF. The CDR3 coding sequence is TGTGCCAGCGGAGACAGGGGCCCCTCCGAAAAACTGTTTTTT.

The rearrangement uses TRBV20-1 and TRBJ1-1; possibly TRBD1 for D (5 bases). Trimming shortened V by 2 bases and J by 3 bases, and 13 bases separated the two germline ends. The CDR3 is 14 residues long. The germline gives CDR1 DFQATT, CDR2 SNEGSKA (reference sequence). DNA of the CDR3: TGCAGTGCTAGACGACAGCAAGGTGACACTGAAGCTTTCTTT. This translates into CSARRQQGDTEAFF.

The chain recombines TRBV12-3 or TRBV12-4 with TRBJ2-3, with D possibly matching TRBD2 (7 bases). CDR3 size: 17 residues. V gave up 5 bases and J gave up 4 bases, with 22 bases separating them. The CDR3 DNA reads as TGTGCCAGCAGTCGACCGCCCGGGGGGAGGGGGGCAGATACGCAGTATTTT. Its translation: CASSRPPGGRGADTQYF.

The genes are TRBV20-1 and TRBJ2-2; D is uncertain. The CDR3 is 13 residues long. Trimming took 6 bases from V and 7 from J, leaving 15 bases between them. Germline assignment: CDR1 DFQATT and CDR2 SNEGSKA (reference sequence). In DNA, the CDR3 is TGCAGTGCGTACGACAACCCCGTCGGGGAGCTGTTTTTT. It yields the protein CSAYDNPVGELFF.

This clonotype was seen at least ten times. The CDR3 sequence is CASSPGLFGETQYF. The CDR3 nucleotides are TGTGCCAGCAGCCCAGGACTATTTGGAGAGACCCAGTACTTC. V is TRBV3-1 and J is TRBJ2-5, with D possibly matching TRBD2 (6 bases). The CDR3 consists of 14 residues. The germline V and J ends were trimmed by 4 bases and 4 bases, with 13 bases remaining between them. Per the germline V gene, CDR1 is LGHDT and CDR2 is YNNKEL (reference sequence).

This clonotype was seen only a few times. DNA for the CDR3: TGCGCCAGCAGCCCGGGACAGGGGTCGAACACTGAAGCTTTCTTT. Translation gives CASSPGQGSNTEAFF. The V gene is TRBV5-1, the J gene TRBJ1-1; 10 bases align to TRBD1. In germline, CDR1 is SGHRS, CDR2 YFSETQ. The CDR3 runs 15 residues. V lost 4 bases to trimming and J lost 1 base; unmatched junction nucleotides: 4.

In this sample, this clonotype turned up many times. The chain combines TRBV7-3 with TRBJ2-7; the D gene is possibly TRBD1 (5 bases). V lost 2 bases and J lost 0, with 17 bases in between. The CDR3 has 17 residues. Germline lookup yields CDR1 SGHTA and CDR2 FQGTGA. CDR3 in amino acids: CASSLVPGMVSSYEQYF. CDR3 DNA sequence: TGTGCCAGCAGCTTAGTCCCAGGGATGGTGAGCTCCTACGAGCAGTACTTC.

The chain has TRBV5-8 and TRBJ2-1; weak D call: TRBD2 (6 bases). Germline values: CDR1 SGHTS, CDR2 YDEGEE. CDR3 size: 14 residues. Trimming stripped 3 bases from V and 2 bases from J, with 9 bases between. CDR3 sequence (DNA): TGTGCCAGCAGCTACGGGACTGCCTACAATGAGCAGTTCTTC. It translates to CASSYGTAYNEQFF.

There are many counts of this clonotype. The V call is TRBV11-1, the J call TRBJ2-4; TRBD1 matches 12 bases. There are 14 residues in the CDR3. Germline V gene data show CDR1 as SGHAT and CDR2 as FQDESV (reference sequence). V was clipped by 5 bases and J by 7 bases; unmatched bases: 3. CDR3 in DNA: TGTGCCAGCAGCCCGGGACAGGGGGCTAACATTCAGTACTTC. Encoded protein: CASSPGQGANIQYF. Full variable domain (rest looked up from reference TRBV11-1 and TRBJ2-4): EAEVAQSPRYKITEKSQAVAFWCDPISGHATLYWYRQILGQGPELLVQFQDESVVDDSQLPKDRFSAERLKGVDSTLKIQPAELGDSAMYLCASSPGQGANIQYFGAGTRLSVL.

This chain links TRBV2 with TRBJ1-2, with no clear D. The V end was cut by 2 bases, the J end by 8 bases, with 18 bases between. CDR1 SNHLY and CDR2 FYNNEI come from the germline V gene. This CDR3 region has 15 residues. The DNA of the CDR3 is TGTGCCAGCAGTGAAAGAGGCAGGTTCCTGAGGGGCTACACCTTC. Translating gives CASSERGRFLRGYTF.

This clonotype was found once. V usage is TRBV19 and J usage is TRBJ1-5, with D possibly TRBD1 on 5 matching bases. The V end was cut by 1 base, the J end by 4 bases, with 14 bases between. The CDR3 is 16 residues long. Germline lookup yields CDR1 LNHDA and CDR2 SQIVND (reference sequence). The CDR3 region has the DNA TGTGCCAGTAGTATAGCCGGGACGCCGAGAAATCAGCCCCAGCATTTT. Protein: CASSIAGTPRNQPQHF.

As regards this clonotype: A much larger clone is a single base away; this may be a read error. The V call is TRBV20-1, the J call TRBJ2-5, with D possibly being TRBD1 (6 bases). Trimming removed 7 bases at V and 5 bases at J, with 20 bases between. The germline gives CDR1 DFQATT, CDR2 SNEGSKA (reference sequence). The length of the CDR3 is 14 residues. The CDR3 DNA sequence: TGCAGTGTTTTACCCCCCACAGGGCTTGAGACCCAGTACTTC. Residues: CSVLPPTGLETQYF.

This chain joins TRBV28 and TRBJ2-3, with 16 positions matching TRBD2. The CDR3 is 20 residues long. V dropped 5 bases and J dropped 0; count of bases not matched to a gene: 11. Germline V CDR1 and CDR2: MDHEN, SYDVKM. The CDR3 region has the DNA TGTGCCAGCAGTCCTGGGGGACTAGCGGGAGGGTTAAAAAGCACAGATACGCAGTATTTT. Protein: CASSPGGLAGGLKSTDTQYF.

This clonotype was counted ten times or more. At one of its ends the junction is not consistent with the germline gene, which may arise from a read error. The V gene is TRBV3-1, the J gene TRBJ1-4; no reliable D call. The CDR3 extends over 10 amino acids. Germline V gives CDR1 LGHDT, CDR2 YNNKEL (reference sequence). In DNA, the CDR3 is TGTGCCAGCACCCAAGAAAAACTGTTTTTT. Its protein is CASTQEKLFF.

The chain uses TRBV6-4 and TRBJ2-5; D is possibly TRBD2 (6 bases). CDR3 length equals 12 residues. Trimming pared 8 bases from V and 6 bases from J, leaving 13 bases between. CDR1 is MRHNA, CDR2 SNTAGT, per germline. The CDR3 is CASRDSGQTQYF. The CDR3 DNA is TGTGCCAGCCGCGACAGCGGGCAGACCCAGTACTTC.

Note on this clonotype: The junction and the germline gene differ at one end; a read error may be behind it. V gene TRBV7-9 combines with J gene TRBJ2-2; no clear D gene. Germline V CDR1 and CDR2: SEHNR, FQNEAQ (reference sequence). The CDR3 has 14 residues. The CDR3 protein is CASGLRLNTGELFF. DNA for the CDR3: TGTGCCAGCGGCTTGCGACTGAACACCGGGGAGCTGTTTTTT.

This clonotype was detected ten times or more. The chain employs TRBV27 and TRBJ2-7; D is undetermined. CDR1 is MNHEY and CDR2 is SMNVEV in the germline V gene (reference sequence). Trimming shortened V by 7 bases and J by 4 bases, and 8 bases separated the two germline ends. CDR3 length: 11 residues. The chain's CDR3 is CASTQSYEQYF. For the CDR3, the DNA is TGTGCCAGCACCCAATCTTACGAGCAGTACTTC.

This clonotype was seen ten or more times. The V call is TRBV2, the J call TRBJ1-2, with a possible D match to TRBD1 (6 bases). CDR3 size: 13 residues. The germline V gene has CDR1 SNHLY and CDR2 FYNNEI. Between the trimmed V and J ends, which lost 6 bases and 8 bases, there was a span of 16 bases. The CDR3 spells CASRETGMDGYTF. CDR3 coding DNA: TGTGCCAGCAGGGAAACAGGGATGGACGGCTACACCTTC.

This clonotype came up many times. The gene calls are TRBV7-3 and TRBJ2-7; the match to TRBD2 covers 9 bases. The V gene end was trimmed by 1 base and the J gene end by 0 bases; junction bases not matched to a gene: 4. The CDR3 is made up of 16 amino acids. Germline-derived CDR1 and CDR2 are SGHTA and FQGTGA. In DNA form, the CDR3 reads TGTGCCAGCAGCTTAAGTGGTAGCGGGAGCTCCTACGAGCAGTACTTC. Translation gives CASSLSGSGSSYEQYF.

The chain has TRBV20-1 and TRBJ2-1; 7 bases agree with TRBD2. Germline V gene lookup returns CDR1 DFQATT and CDR2 SNEGSKA (reference sequence). This CDR3 has 15 amino acids. V dropped 0 bases and J dropped 1; count of bases not matched to a gene: 3. CDR3: CSARDLAVSYNEQFF. The CDR3 DNA reads as TGCAGTGCTAGAGACCTAGCGGTGTCCTACAATGAGCAGTTCTTC.

The J gene is TRBJ1-3, the V gene TRBV5-1; TRBD1 agrees at 10 bases. Per the germline V gene, CDR1 is SGHRS and CDR2 is YFSETQ. After removal of 4 bases from V and 0 bases from J, the junction contained 10 bases not matched to a gene. The CDR3 sequence is 18 residues long. The CDR3, as DNA: TGCGCCAGCAGCGCCGGGACAGGGGACTGGATCTCTGGAAACACCATATATTTT. Encoded protein: CASSAGTGDWISGNTIYF.

V and J are TRBV29-1 and TRBJ2-7; 9 bases line up with TRBD2. The CDR3 contains 15 residues. Germline V gives CDR1 SQVTM, CDR2 ANQGSEA. Trimming removed 4 bases from V and 6 bases from J; junction bases left unmatched: 13. CDR3 loop: CSVVGGLAGESEQYF. CDR3 DNA: TGCAGCGTTGTTGGGGGATTAGCGGGAGAGTCCGAGCAGTACTTC.

This clonotype showed up just a few times. CDR3 protein: CASGLDSSYNEQFF. CDR3 coding DNA: TGTGCTAGTGGTTTGGACAGCTCCTACAATGAGCAGTTCTTC. The chain links TRBV12-5 to TRBJ2-1; D unclear. There are 14 residues in the CDR3. Germline assignment: CDR1 LGHNT and CDR2 FRNRAP. V was pared by 1 base and J by 0 bases, with 4 bases between.

This clonotype appeared a single time. The chain recombines TRBV5-1 with TRBJ2-1, with D perhaps TRBD2 (7 bases). There are 15 residues in the CDR3. V was cut by 9 bases and J by 1 base, with 17 bases left in between. Germline assignment: CDR1 SGHRS and CDR2 YFSETQ. The CDR3 DNA reads as TGCGCCACGAAACTACAGGGAGGGTCCTACAATGAGCAGTTCTTC. The encoded protein is CATKLQGGSYNEQFF.

The chain joins TRBV30 to TRBJ2-1; 9 positions match TRBD2. Germline V gene sequence: CDR1 GTSNPN, CDR2 SVGIG (reference sequence). V was clipped by 4 bases and J by 4 bases; unmatched bases: 5. The CDR3 loop spans 14 amino acids. The CDR3 DNA sequence: TGTGCCTGGAATCCTAGCGGGAAATACAATGAGCAGTTCTTC. Translated: CAWNPSGKYNEQFF.

There are a few counts of this clonotype. The genes are TRBV5-4 and TRBJ2-7; D is possibly TRBD1 or TRBD2 (5 bases each). Trimming shortened V by 0 bases and J by 4 bases, and 20 bases separated the two germline ends. In germline, CDR1 is SGHNT, CDR2 YYREEE (reference sequence). CDR3 size: 17 residues. CDR3 DNA sequence: TGTGCCAGCAGCTTGGGCCAGCCGGGCTGGGGGAGTTACGAGCAGTACTTC. Its protein product is CASSLGQPGWGSYEQYF.

This clonotype was recorded many times. The chain employs TRBV12-3 or TRBV12-4 and TRBJ1-2; D is ambiguous. The CDR3 contains 15 residues. V was shortened by 5 bases and J by 2 bases, with 15 bases between the two germline ends. CDR3: CASSVAGAINYGYTF. CDR3 bases: TGTGCCAGCAGTGTGGCGGGAGCCATCAACTATGGCTACACCTTC.

The V and J genes are TRBV5-1 and TRBJ1-6, with D tentatively TRBD1 (5 bases). Trimming removed 0 bases at V and 7 bases at J, with 11 bases between. Germline V gives CDR1 SGHRS, CDR2 YFSETQ. The CDR3 extends over 15 amino acids. As DNA, the CDR3 is TGCGCCAGCAGCTTGGTAGGGGATGAGAATTCACCCCTCCACTTT. Protein sequence: CASSLVGDENSPLHF.

The V gene is TRBV2, the J gene TRBJ1-5; 7 nucleotides agree with TRBD1. The germline V gene encodes CDR1 SNHLY and CDR2 FYNNEI. The CDR3 extends over 14 amino acids. V shed 6 bases and J 8 bases; nucleotides not matched to a gene: 10. CDR3 region: CASRPRDSFEPQHF. DNA of the CDR3: TGTGCCAGCAGACCGCGGGACAGTTTCGAGCCCCAGCATTTT.

This clonotype was counted ten times or more. This rearrangement joins TRBV11-2 to TRBJ1-1; possible D gene TRBD1, 6 bases. This CDR3 contains 16 residues. The germline gives CDR1 SGHAT, CDR2 FQNNGV. Trimming cost V 5 bases and J 11 bases, with 27 bases left between them. CDR3 nucleotides: TGTGCCAGCAGCCAAAGCGTCAGGGGTGAGCGCCGATTGGCTTTCTTT. Translation: CASSQSVRGERRLAFF.

The rearrangement links TRBV30 to TRBJ2-2; D assignment may be TRBD1 or TRBD2 (5 bases each). V lost 3 bases, J lost 6 bases, and 14 bases lay in between. This CDR3 contains 14 residues. Germline assignment: CDR1 GTSNPN and CDR2 SVGIG (reference sequence). The CDR3 DNA reads TGTGCCTGGAGGGTGAGAGGGGCCGCCGGGGAGCTGTTTTTT. It is translated as CAWRVRGAAGELFF.